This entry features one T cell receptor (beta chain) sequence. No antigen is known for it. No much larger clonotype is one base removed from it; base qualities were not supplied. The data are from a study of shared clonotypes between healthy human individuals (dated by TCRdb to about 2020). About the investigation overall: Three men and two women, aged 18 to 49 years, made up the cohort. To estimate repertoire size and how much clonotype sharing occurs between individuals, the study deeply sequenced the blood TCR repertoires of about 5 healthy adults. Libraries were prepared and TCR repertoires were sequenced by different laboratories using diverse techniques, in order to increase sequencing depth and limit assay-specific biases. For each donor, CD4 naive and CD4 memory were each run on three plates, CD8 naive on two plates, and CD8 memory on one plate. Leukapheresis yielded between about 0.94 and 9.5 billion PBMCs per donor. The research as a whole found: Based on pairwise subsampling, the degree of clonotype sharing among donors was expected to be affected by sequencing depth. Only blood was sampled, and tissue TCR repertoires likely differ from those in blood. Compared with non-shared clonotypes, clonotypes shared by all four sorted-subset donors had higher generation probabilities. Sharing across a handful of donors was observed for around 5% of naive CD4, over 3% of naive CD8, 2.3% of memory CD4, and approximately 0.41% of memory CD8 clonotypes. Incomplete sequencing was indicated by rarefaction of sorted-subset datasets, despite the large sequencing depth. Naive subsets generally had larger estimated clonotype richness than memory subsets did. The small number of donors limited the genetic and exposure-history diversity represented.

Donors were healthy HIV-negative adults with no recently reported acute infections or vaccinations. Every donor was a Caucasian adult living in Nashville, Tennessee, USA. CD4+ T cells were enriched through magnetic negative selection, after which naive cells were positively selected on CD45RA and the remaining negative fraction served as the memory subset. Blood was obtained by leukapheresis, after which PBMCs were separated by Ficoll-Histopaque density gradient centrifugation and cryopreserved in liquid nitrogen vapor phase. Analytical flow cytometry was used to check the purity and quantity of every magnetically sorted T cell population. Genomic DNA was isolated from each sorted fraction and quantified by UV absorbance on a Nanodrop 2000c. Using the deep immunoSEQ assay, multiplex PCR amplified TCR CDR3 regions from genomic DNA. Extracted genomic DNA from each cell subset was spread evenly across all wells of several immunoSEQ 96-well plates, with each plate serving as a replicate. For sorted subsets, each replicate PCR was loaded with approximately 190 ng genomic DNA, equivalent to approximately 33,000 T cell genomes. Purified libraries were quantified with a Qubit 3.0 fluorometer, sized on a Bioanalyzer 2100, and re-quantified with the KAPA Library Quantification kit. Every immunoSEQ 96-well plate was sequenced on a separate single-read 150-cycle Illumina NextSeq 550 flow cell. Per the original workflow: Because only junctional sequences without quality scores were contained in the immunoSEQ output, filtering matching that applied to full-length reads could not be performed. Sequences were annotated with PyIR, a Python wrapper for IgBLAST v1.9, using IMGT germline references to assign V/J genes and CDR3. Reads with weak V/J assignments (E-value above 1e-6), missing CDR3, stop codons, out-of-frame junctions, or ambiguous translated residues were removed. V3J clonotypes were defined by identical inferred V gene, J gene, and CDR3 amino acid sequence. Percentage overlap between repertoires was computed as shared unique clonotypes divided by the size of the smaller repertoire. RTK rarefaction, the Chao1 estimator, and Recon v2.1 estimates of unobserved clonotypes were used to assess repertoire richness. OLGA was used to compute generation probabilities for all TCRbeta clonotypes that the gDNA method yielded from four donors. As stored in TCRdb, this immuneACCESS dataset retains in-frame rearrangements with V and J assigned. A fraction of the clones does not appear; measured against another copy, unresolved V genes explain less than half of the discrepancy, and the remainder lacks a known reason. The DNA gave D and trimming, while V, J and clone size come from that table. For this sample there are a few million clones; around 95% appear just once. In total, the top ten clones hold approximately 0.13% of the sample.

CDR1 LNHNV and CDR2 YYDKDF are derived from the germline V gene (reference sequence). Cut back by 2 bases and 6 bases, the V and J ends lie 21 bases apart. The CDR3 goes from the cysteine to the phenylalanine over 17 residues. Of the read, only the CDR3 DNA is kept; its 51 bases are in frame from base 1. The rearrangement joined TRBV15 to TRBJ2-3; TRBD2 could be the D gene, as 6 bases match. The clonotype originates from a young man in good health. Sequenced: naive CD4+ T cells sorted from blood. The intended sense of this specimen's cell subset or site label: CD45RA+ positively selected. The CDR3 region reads CATSRSPGVAGSDTQYF. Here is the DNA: TGTGCCACCAGCAGATCCCCGGGGGTGGCAGGGAGCGATACGCAGTATTTT.